Listed below are T cell receptor beta chains from one sample, sequenced in a study of Ad26.COV2.S vaccination and SARS-CoV-2 variants. Sequenced by immunoSEQ multiplex PCR; TCRdb stores in-frame clones only, minus some. The sample has approximately 420,000 clones; 70% to 90% are singletons. Specimen: peripheral blood, collected in a trial of Ad26.COV2.S vaccine versus placebo. The receptors were sampled from a person between 18 and 65 years old who received the Ad26.COV2.S COVID-19 vaccine or a placebo. Both conserved end residues are part of each CDR3. D genes are given only for firm matches. The size of a clone is reported for some rows only, either as once, few or many, or as a class for expanded clones.

d_gene	v_gene	j_gene	abundance	CDR3nt	CDR3aa
TRBD1	TRBV12-3/TRBV12-4	TRBJ2-7	-	TGTGCCAGCAGTTTACCTACAGGGGACGAGCAGTACTTC	CASSLPTGDEQYF
TRBD1	TRBV5-6	TRBJ2-7	-	TGTGCCAGCAGTTATTTCCGGACAGGGTTCTCCTACGAGCAGTACTTC	CASSYFRTGFSYEQYF
-	TRBV27	TRBJ1-6	-	TGTGCCAGCCGGGTAACCGGGCCCGATTCACCCCTCCACTTT	CASRVTGPDSPLHF
-	TRBV5-6	TRBJ2-2	-	TGTGCCAGCAGCTTAAGTGTGATGACAGTGAACACCGGGGAGCTGTTTTTT	CASSLSVMTVNTGELFF
TRBD1	TRBV7-3	TRBJ1-6	few	TGTGCCAGCAGCGCGACAGGGGATAATTCACCCCTCCACTTT	CASSATGDNSPLHF
-	TRBV6-5	TRBJ1-1	-	TGTGCCAGCAATGGTAACAGGTTGAACACTGAAGCTTTCTTT	CASNGNRLNTEAFF
-	TRBV12-3/TRBV12-4	TRBJ1-1	-	TGTGCCAGCAGTTTAGGGACGGGAGCTTTCTTT	CASSLGTGAFF
-	TRBV10-3	TRBJ1-2	few	TGTGCCATCAGTGAGTCGGCGGAACAGGGAATCTCTGGCTACACCTTC	CAISESAEQGISGYTF
-	TRBV10-3	TRBJ1-1	-	TGTGCCATCAGTGGAGTCTGGTCAGCCCCTCGGGGGGGCCAGCCCGACACTGAAGCTTTCTTT	CAISGVWSAPRGGQPDTEAFF
-	TRBV10-3	TRBJ1-5	-	TGTGCCATCAGGGGAGGTGGGGCAAATCAGCCCCAGCATTTT	CAIRGGGANQPQHF
-	TRBV9	TRBJ2-3	-	TGTGCCAGCAGCGTAGGGATAACAGATACGCAGTATTTT	CASSVGITDTQYF
-	TRBV24-1	TRBJ2-7	-	TGTGCCACCAGTGGTCGGACACTTCCCTACGAGCAGTACTTC	CATSGRTLPYEQYF
-	TRBV30	TRBJ1-5	-	TGTGCCTGGAGTCACCTCCATGCCAATCAGCCCCAGCATTTT	CAWSHLHANQPQHF
-	TRBV9	TRBJ2-3	-	TGTGCCAGCAGCGTAGATCACTCAGATACGCAGTATTTT	CASSVDHSDTQYF
TRBD2	TRBV29-1	TRBJ2-3	-	TGCAGCGTGGGGGGGAACACAGATACGCAGTATTTT	CSVGGNTDTQYF
-	TRBV6-2/TRBV6-3	TRBJ2-5	-	TGTGCCAGCAGTTACTCGCGGGAGACCCAGTACTTC	CASSYSRETQYF
-	TRBV19	TRBJ1-1	-	TGTGCCAGTAGTAACATTCCCACTGAAGCTTTCTTT	CASSNIPTEAFF
TRBD1	TRBV10-3	TRBJ1-2	few	TGTGCCATCAAGACGACAGGGGACGGCTACACCTTC	CAIKTTGDGYTF
-	TRBV7-2	TRBJ2-1	-	TGTGCCAGCAGCTTATGGAGCGAGCAGTTCTTC	CASSLWSEQFF
TRBD1	TRBV3-1/TRBV3-2	TRBJ1-4	-	TGTGCCAGCAGCCCGCGGACAGGTGAAAAACTGTTTTTT	CASSPRTGEKLFF
-	TRBV4-1	TRBJ2-1	-	TGCGCCAGCAGCCAAGACTCTGGGACCGATTACTCCTACAATGAGCAGTTCTTC	CASSQDSGTDYSYNEQFF
-	TRBV29-1	TRBJ1-4	once	TGCAGCGTCGGCGTTGCGAATGAAAAACTGTTTTTT	CSVGVANEKLFF
TRBD1	TRBV4-1	TRBJ1-1	-	TGCGCCAGCAGCGCCTCGGGACAGAGTTTGAACACTGAAGCTTTCTTT	CASSASGQSLNTEAFF
TRBD2	TRBV7-3	TRBJ2-2	-	TGTGCCAGCAGGCCCACTAGCGGGGGGGCCGCCGGGGAGCTGTTTTTT	CASRPTSGGAAGELFF
TRBD2	TRBV3-1/TRBV3-2	TRBJ2-1	few	TGTGCCAGCAGCCAAGATCTCCGTCCCTTTCGAGCGGGGGATAAGGGGGATGAGCAGTTCTTC	CASSQDLRPFRAGDKGDEQFF
-	TRBV5-4	TRBJ1-1	-	TGTGCCAGCAGCTTGCCGGGAGACTACACTGAAGCTTTCTTT	CASSLPGDYTEAFF
-	TRBV6-2/TRBV6-3	TRBJ2-5	-	TGTGCCAGCAGTAAGGGACGGGGAGCGACCCAGTACTTC	CASSKGRGATQYF
-	TRBV4-2	TRBJ1-1	-	TGTGCCAGCAGCCAAGCCTGGGACACTGAAGCTTTCTTT	CASSQAWDTEAFF
TRBD2	TRBV7-2	TRBJ2-1	-	TGTGCCAGCACCATCCTAGCGGGGGCTATGGATGAGCAGTTCTTC	CASTILAGAMDEQFF
-	TRBV3-1/TRBV3-2	TRBJ1-1	-	TGTGCCAGCAGCCAAGTAATTAGCACTGAAGCTTTCTTT	CASSQVISTEAFF
TRBD2	TRBV27	TRBJ2-5	-	TGTGCCAGCAGTCCCCGGCTGAGGAGCGGGGATCAAGAGACCCAGTACTTC	CASSPRLRSGDQETQYF
-	TRBV20-1	TRBJ2-1	-	TGCAGTGCTAGCACCTACAATGAGCAGTTCTTC	CSASTYNEQFF
-	TRBV12-3/TRBV12-4	TRBJ1-1	few	TGTGCCAGCAGCCATAGTAGGGGGGCTGAAGCTTTCTTT	CASSHSRGAEAFF
-	TRBV7-3	TRBJ2-2	-	TGTGCCAGCAGCTTAATGAGCGAGACCAGCGGGACCGGGGAGCTGTTTTTT	CASSLMSETSGTGELFF
-	TRBV7-9	TRBJ1-3	-	TGTGCCAGCGTGACAGCAACTGGAAACACCATATATTTT	CASVTATGNTIYF
-	TRBV9	TRBJ2-3	-	TGTGCCAGCAGCGTAGGGGTGGGTATGCCGGACGGTACGCAGTATTTT	CASSVGVGMPDGTQYF
TRBD1	TRBV6-5	TRBJ1-1	-	TGTGCCAGCGGACGGGACAGCCTAAACACTGAAGCTTTCTTT	CASGRDSLNTEAFF
TRBD2	TRBV5-6	TRBJ2-7	-	TGTGCCAGCAGCTTGGGACTAGCGGGGTTCGAGCAGTACTTC	CASSLGLAGFEQYF
-	TRBV27	TRBJ2-7	few	TGTGCCAGCAGTTTATCGATCAGGGGAGGGGGCGAGCAGTACTTC	CASSLSIRGGGEQYF
TRBD1	TRBV9	TRBJ2-2	-	TGTGCCAGCAGCCTTAGATCGGGACAGGGGGTAGTGGGGAACACCGGGGAGCTGTTTTTT	CASSLRSGQGVVGNTGELFF
-	TRBV10-3	TRBJ1-1	-	TGTGCCATCAGTGGGGGGGGCAAAAACACTGAAGCTTTCTTT	CAISGGGKNTEAFF
TRBD1	TRBV5-1	TRBJ1-2	-	TGCGCCAGCAGCCCGGGACAGGGGGCGCACGGCTACACCTTC	CASSPGQGAHGYTF
-	TRBV19	TRBJ2-7	-	TGTGCCAGTAGTACCCGTAAGGAGGACGAGCAGTACTTC	CASSTRKEDEQYF
-	TRBV7-9	TRBJ2-5	once	TGTGCCAGCAATCCGTCGACCCAGTACTTC	CASNPSTQYF
-	TRBV11-2	TRBJ1-1	-	TGTGCCAGCAGCTTACTGAACACTGAAGCTTTCTTT	CASSLLNTEAFF
TRBD2	TRBV7-9	TRBJ2-3	-	TGTGCCAGCAGCCAGGGACTAGCGGGGGAATCAGATACGCAGTATTTT	CASSQGLAGESDTQYF
-	TRBV29-1	TRBJ2-2	-	TGCAGCGTTGTTGGGACGGCGAACACCGGGGAGCTGTTTTTT	CSVVGTANTGELFF
-	TRBV21-1	TRBJ2-7	-	TGTGCCAGCAGCAAAAGGTCCGTAATTTCCCCCACCTACGAGCAGTACTTC	CASSKRSVISPTYEQYF
TRBD1	TRBV7-6	TRBJ2-5	once	TGTGCCAGCAGCTCCCCGGGACAGGGAAAAGAGACCCAGTACTTC	CASSSPGQGKETQYF
TRBD1	TRBV6-5	TRBJ2-5	many	TGTGCCAGCAGTATATTGACAGGGGATCAAGAGACCCAGTACTTC	CASSILTGDQETQYF
-	TRBV5-6	TRBJ2-5	-	TGTGCCAGCAGCTCAATAGAGTTGGGGGAGAAGACCCAGTACTTC	CASSSIELGEKTQYF
TRBD2	TRBV4-1	TRBJ2-3	-	TGCGCCAGCAGTCCCACTAGCGGGGGAGTTAATACGCAGTATTTT	CASSPTSGGVNTQYF